The T cell receptor beta chain under discussion was sequenced for a study of beta chain features in type 1 diabetes. Overall study results and limits: Within the patient group, naive, central memory and Treg TCRB repertoires appeared more similar to each other than within healthy donors.

About this clone itself: The target antigen is unknown.

The V end lost 5 bases, the J end lost 1 base, and 10 bases lay between the germline ends. Germline assignment: CDR1 SQVTM and CDR2 ANQGSEA. This CDR3 comprises 13 residues. The study reverse transcribed the entire isolated RNA, so it sequenced expressed TCRB transcripts. Sequencing was performed with immunoSEQ multiplex PCR; in TCRdb, only in-frame clones are kept and a portion is missing. This table has hundreds of thousands of clones, 30% appearing once. A sort by CD45RO/CCR7/CD25/CD127/CD95/CD27 yielded CD4+ naive, central memory, regulatory and stem cell-like memory cells. What was sequenced was naive CD4+ T cells from blood. The V and J genes are TRBV29-1 and TRBJ2-3, with TRBD1 as a possible D gene (6 bases). The TCR was taken from a man aged 18 to 30 in good health. The CDR3 DNA is TGCAGCGTTAGGACAGCGCGCACAGATACGCAGTATTTT. Protein sequence: CSVRTARTDTQYF.